This T cell receptor beta chain was sequenced in a study of T cells in tuberculosis. Study summary: In South Africa, adults with active tuberculosis were compared with IGRA-negative and latently infected IGRA-positive adolescents.

Regarding the study as a whole: GMM-specific TCRs were nearer to active tuberculosis alpha repertoires, suggesting expansion.

Repertoires were generated with immunoSEQ multiplex PCR, while TCRdb's copy carries only in-frame clones and drops some. The sample includes tens of thousands of clones, roughly 95% of them seen just once. As concerns this clone: No antigen is known for it.

On average roughly 90,000 T cells per donor were immunosequenced. V gave up 4 bases and J gave up 4 bases, with 13 bases separating them. The CDR3 contains 14 residues. Germline V CDR1 and CDR2: LNHDA, SQIVND (reference sequence). The specimen was PBMCs. This clonotype was sampled from a donor between 10 and 35 years old with latent tuberculosis or without tuberculosis infection. The chain combines TRBV19 with TRBJ1-2, with D possibly matching TRBD1 (6 bases). CDR3 coding DNA: TGTGCCAGTAGTACCTACGGACAGCTCTATGGCTACACCTTC. Protein sequence: CASSTYGQLYGYTF.